The 29 T cell receptor beta chains given below trace back to one sample, sequenced in a study of T cell changes during pregnancy in multiple sclerosis. Sequenced by immunoSEQ multiplex PCR; TCRdb stores in-frame clones only, minus some. The sample lists tens of thousands of clones; just over 90% were seen once. The starting material was peripheral blood, obtained in the second trimester of pregnancy. These receptors were taken from a female donor in good health, enrolled as a control in a pregnancy study.

The V and J genes are TRBV28 and TRBJ1-6, with 9 bases identical to TRBD1. In germline, CDR1 is MDHEN, CDR2 SYDVKM. The CDR3 has 17 amino acids. V trimming: 4 bases; J trimming: 10 bases; junction bases outside the gene matches: 14. CDR3 residues: CASSSGEGTGPLSPLHF. Written as DNA, the CDR3 is TGTGCCAGCAGTTCGGGGGAGGGGACAGGGCCATTGTCACCCCTCCACTTT.

The gene calls are TRBV18 and TRBJ2-3; no definite D call. The CDR3 covers 15 residues. Germline V gene data show CDR1 as KGHSH and CDR2 as LQKENI. V was pared by 2 bases and J by 4 bases, with 13 bases between. As DNA, the CDR3 is TGTGCCAGCTCACCAACGGGTGTTATGCCAGATACGCAGTATTTT. Encoded protein: CASSPTGVMPDTQYF. The variable domain in full, with the rest retrieved from reference TRBV18 and TRBJ2-3, is NAGVMQNPRHLVRRRGQEARLRCSPMKGHSHVYWYRQLPEEGLKFMVYLQKENIIDESGMPKERFSAEFPKEGPSILRIQQVVRGDSAAYFCASSPTGVMPDTQYFGPGTRLTVL.

The chain links TRBV5-8 to TRBJ1-1; possible D gene TRBD1, 5 bases. The CDR3 runs 13 residues. With 0 bases removed from V and 6 bases from J, the gap between germline ends came to 9 bases. CDR1 is SGHTS, CDR2 YDEGEE, per germline. CDR3 sequence reads: CASSLGGGAEAFF. In DNA, the CDR3 is TGTGCCAGCAGCTTGGGGGGGGGAGCTGAAGCTTTCTTT.

This chain joins TRBV6-5 and TRBJ1-1, with D tentatively TRBD1 (5 bases). Trimming removed 2 bases from V and 2 bases from J, with 12 bases in between. This CDR3 is 15 amino acids long. Germline V gene data show CDR1 as MNHEY and CDR2 as SVGAGI. Written as DNA, the CDR3 is TGTGCCAGCAGTTACGGTGGGGGGAGAAACACTGAAGCTTTCTTT. Amino acid sequence: CASSYGGGRNTEAFF.

The V and J genes are TRBV5-5 and TRBJ2-7, with TRBD1 identical over 7 bases. This CDR3 is built from 14 residues. V lost 4 bases and J lost 3; bases outside the gene matches: 7. Per germline, CDR1 SGHKS and CDR2 YYEKEE (reference sequence). CDR3 loop: CASSPPAGGYEQYF. The CDR3 nucleotides read TGTGCCAGCAGCCCGCCGGCAGGGGGCTACGAGCAGTACTTC.

V gene TRBV30 combines with J gene TRBJ1-4; 12 bases map to TRBD1. V was clipped by 1 base and J by 6 bases; unmatched bases: 3. The length of the CDR3 is 15 residues. Germline lookup yields CDR1 GTSNPN and CDR2 SVGIG (reference sequence). CDR3 sequence reads: CAWSAGTGGHEKLFF. For the CDR3, the DNA is TGTGCCTGGAGTGCAGGGACAGGGGGCCATGAAAAACTGTTTTTT.

This rearrangement joins TRBV30 to TRBJ1-1; unclear D gene. This CDR3 has 13 amino acids. Trimming took 4 bases from V and 4 from J, leaving 13 bases between them. Per the germline V gene, CDR1 is GTSNPN and CDR2 is SVGIG (reference sequence). As DNA, the CDR3 is TGTGCCTGGACGGGTAGAAGAGGCACTGAAGCTTTCTTT. Protein product: CAWTGRRGTEAFF.

V and J are TRBV19 and TRBJ1-2, with a weak D call TRBD1 (5 bases). The CDR3 sequence is 13 residues long. The ends were cut back, 1 base at V and 6 bases at J, with 9 bases in the middle. Germline CDR1 reads LNHDA; CDR2 reads SQIVND (reference sequence). For the CDR3, the DNA is TGTGCCAGTAGTATAGGAACAGGAGATGGCTACACCTTC. It codes for CASSIGTGDGYTF.

The gene calls are TRBV7-9 and TRBJ1-2; D unresolved. Per the germline V gene, CDR1 is SEHNR and CDR2 is FQNEAQ (reference sequence). The CDR3 covers 10 residues. The ends were cut back, 2 bases at V and 8 bases at J, with 3 bases in the middle. CDR3 sequence: CASSLSGYTF. CDR3 in DNA: TGTGCCAGCAGCTTAAGCGGCTACACCTTC. Together with reference TRBV7-9 and TRBJ1-2, the CDR3 gives the full variable domain: DTGVSQNPRHKITKRGQNVTFRCDPISEHNRLYWYRQTLGQGPEFLTYFQNEAQLEKSRLLSDRFSAERPKGSFSTLEIQRTEQGDSAMYLCASSLSGYTFGSGTRLTVV.

V gene TRBV28 combines with J gene TRBJ2-5; no reliable D call. The CDR3 contains 13 residues. Per the germline V gene, CDR1 is MDHEN and CDR2 is SYDVKM. Trimming pared 7 bases from V and 5 bases from J, leaving 14 bases between. CDR3 loop: CASTPNALETQYF. CDR3 DNA sequence: TGTGCCAGCACCCCTAACGCGCTCGAGACCCAGTACTTC.

A few counts support this clone. The chain has TRBV10-3 and TRBJ1-6; 7 bases map to TRBD1. The CDR3 consists of 15 residues. V was clipped by 11 bases and J by 5 bases; unmatched bases: 12. Germline values: CDR1 ENHRY, CDR2 SYGVKD. The CDR3 here is CASGQVQGDNSPLHF. Here the CDR3 DNA reads TGTGCCTCCGGACAGGTCCAGGGTGATAATTCACCCCTCCACTTT.

The chain is built from TRBV4-1 and TRBJ2-1; 10 nucleotides match TRBD2. CDR1 is MGHRA, CDR2 YSYEKL, per germline. This CDR3 spans 15 amino acids. V lost 4 bases, J lost 5 bases, and 5 bases stayed unmatched. CDR3 DNA: TGCGCCAGCAGCCCATGGACTAGCGGAGACAATGAGCAGTTCTTC. Translating it yields CASSPWTSGDNEQFF.

This clone was counted only a few times. This chain uses TRBV7-9 with TRBJ1-5, with D unresolved. The V end was cut by 1 base, the J end by 5 bases, with 9 bases between. The length of the CDR3 is 14 residues. Germline V gene lookup returns CDR1 SEHNR and CDR2 FQNEAQ (reference sequence). The CDR3 is CASSLGAWDQPQHF. CDR3 nucleotides: TGTGCCAGCAGCTTAGGGGCATGGGATCAGCCCCAGCATTTT.

The CDR3 nucleotides are TGTGCCAGTGGGGGACAGATGAACACTGAAGCTTTCTTT. It is translated as CASGGQMNTEAFF. The chain combines TRBV19 with TRBJ1-1; 7 bases line up with TRBD1. Germline trimming cut 8 bases from V and 0 bases from J; bases unmatched to any gene: 3. There are 13 residues in the CDR3. CDR1 is LNHDA, CDR2 SQIVND, per germline (reference sequence).

This clone was counted a few times. The V and J genes are TRBV2 and TRBJ1-1; 11 bases are shared with TRBD1. This CDR3 has 16 amino acids. Germline CDR1 is SNHLY and CDR2 is FYNNEI. V was pared by 10 bases and J by 3 bases, with 13 bases of the junction left unmatched. The CDR3 bases are TGTGCCACAGCTCCGACGAAGGACAGGGGGCACACTGAAGCTTTCTTT. Translated: CATAPTKDRGHTEAFF. Complete variable domain (other parts from reference TRBV2 and TRBJ1-1): EPEVTQTPSHQVTQMGQEVILRCVPISNHLYFYWYRQILGQKVEFLVSFYNNEISEKSEIFDDQFSVERPDGSNFTLKIRSTKLEDSAMYFCATAPTKDRGHTEAFFGQGTRLTVV.

The gene calls are TRBV19 and TRBJ1-5, with no clear D. This CDR3 contains 16 residues. V shed 1 base and J shed 3 bases, with 13 bases lying between them. Looked up from germline, CDR1 is LNHDA and CDR2 is SQIVND (reference sequence). CDR3 in DNA: TGTGCCAGTAGTATAGCAACGCGTGCGTTCAATCAGCCCCAGCATTTT. Translated: CASSIATRAFNQPQHF.

Concerning this clone: Other DNA sequences in this specimen translate into the identical CDR3. This chain uses TRBV29-1 with TRBJ1-1; TRBD1 might be the D (6 bases). This CDR3 is 12 amino acids long. Germline V gene data show CDR1 as SQVTM and CDR2 as ANQGSEA. Trimming stripped 3 bases from V and 1 base from J, with 6 bases between. CDR3 amino acids: CSVDRGNTEAFF. CDR3 DNA sequence: TGCAGCGTTGACAGGGGGAACACTGAAGCTTTCTTT.

The V gene is TRBV4-1, the J gene TRBJ2-5, with D maybe TRBD1 (6 bases). The V gene's germline CDR1 is MGHRA and CDR2 YSYEKL. The CDR3 sequence is 14 residues long. V lost 4 bases and J 5 bases, leaving 14 bases between the germline ends. The CDR3 spells CASSRIEGDETQYF. Here the CDR3 DNA reads TGCGCCAGCAGCCGAATAGAGGGGGATGAGACCCAGTACTTC.

The J gene is TRBJ1-6, the V gene TRBV7-3; tentative D call: TRBD1 (5 bases). V lost 5 bases and J 6 bases, leaving 11 bases between the germline ends. The CDR3 runs 14 residues. The germline gives CDR1 SGHTA, CDR2 FQGTGA. This chain's CDR3 is CASSPSGANSPLHF. The DNA for the CDR3 is TGTGCCAGCAGCCCCTCTGGGGCTAATTCACCCCTCCACTTT.

CDR3: CASRRQGTNSPLHF. The CDR3 DNA follows: TGTGCCAGCAGGCGACAGGGAACTAATTCACCCCTCCACTTT. This sequence joins TRBV2 and TRBJ1-6, with 7 bases aligning to TRBD1. V was clipped by 6 bases and J by 6 bases; unmatched bases: 5. The CDR3 extends over 14 amino acids. Germline assignment: CDR1 SNHLY and CDR2 FYNNEI. Supplemented by reference TRBV2 and TRBJ1-6, the full variable domain reads EPEVTQTPSHQVTQMGQEVILRCVPISNHLYFYWYRQILGQKVEFLVSFYNNEISEKSEIFDDQFSVERPDGSNFTLKIRSTKLEDSAMYFCASRRQGTNSPLHFGNGTRLTVT.

The chain couples TRBV19 to TRBJ2-1, with D tentatively TRBD1 (7 bases). Trimming removed 3 bases from V and 2 bases from J, with 14 bases in between. CDR1 is LNHDA, CDR2 SQIVND, per germline (reference sequence). The CDR3 totals 16 residues. This chain's CDR3 is CASSILGRGAYNEQFF. Written as DNA, the CDR3 is TGTGCCAGTAGTATTTTGGGCAGGGGGGCCTACAATGAGCAGTTCTTC.

The chain combines TRBV28 with TRBJ2-5, with D unclear. The CDR3 runs 16 residues. V was pared by 1 base and J by 3 bases, with 15 bases between. Germline values: CDR1 MDHEN, CDR2 SYDVKM. This chain's CDR3 is CASSLSPASTEETQYF. CDR3 sequence (DNA): TGTGCCAGCAGTTTATCACCGGCCAGCACAGAAGAGACCCAGTACTTC.

The chain employs TRBV5-1 and TRBJ1-6; D is undetermined. Germline V gives CDR1 SGHRS, CDR2 YFSETQ. The CDR3 consists of 14 residues. Trimming removed 4 bases at V and 6 bases at J, with 11 bases between. CDR3 DNA: TGCGCCAGCAGCCCAGGCCTAATTAATTCACCCCTCCACTTT. Translating it yields CASSPGLINSPLHF.

The chain couples TRBV6-1 to TRBJ2-3; 8 nucleotides agree with TRBD2. Germline-derived CDR1 and CDR2 are MNHNS and SASEGT. V gave up 7 bases and J gave up 3 bases; unmatched junction bases: 9. The CDR3 is 15 amino acids. In nucleotides, the CDR3 is TGTGCCAGCACCCTAACGGGGGGGCAGACAGATACGCAGTATTTT. Its protein is CASTLTGGQTDTQYF.

J is TRBJ1-1 and V is TRBV18; 8 bases match TRBD1. Germline V gene lookup returns CDR1 KGHSH and CDR2 LQKENI. This CDR3 has 15 amino acids. With 3 bases clipped from V and 1 base from J, the junction kept 4 bases outside the gene matches. The CDR3 nucleotides are TGTGCCAGCTCACCCCCCGGGACAGGGAACACTGAAGCTTTCTTT. It translates to CASSPPGTGNTEAFF.

The chain uses TRBV30 and TRBJ1-4; D is possibly TRBD1 (5 bases). The V gene's germline CDR1 is GTSNPN and CDR2 SVGIG (reference sequence). The CDR3 is 14 amino acids. Trimming removed 2 bases at V and 5 bases at J, with 12 bases between. For the CDR3, the DNA is TGTGCCTGGAGTCCAGGGTTGGGGAATGAAAAACTGTTTTTT. It is translated as CAWSPGLGNEKLFF.

The genes are TRBV29-1 and TRBJ2-1; D remains ambiguous. V lost 7 bases and J 2 bases, leaving 9 bases between the germline ends. Looked up from germline, CDR1 is SQVTM and CDR2 is ANQGSEA. This CDR3 contains 12 residues. This chain's CDR3 is CSGRVPYNEQFF. CDR3 coding DNA: TGCAGCGGTCGGGTTCCCTACAATGAGCAGTTCTTC.

In DNA, the CDR3 is TGTGCCAGCAGCGCCTGGGGAGGCAATCAGCCCCAGCATTTT. Its translation is CASSAWGGNQPQHF. The chain couples TRBV5-8 to TRBJ1-5; D is uncertain. This CDR3 has 14 amino acids. V was clipped by 4 bases and J by 2 bases, with 10 bases between them. The germline V gene encodes CDR1 SGHTS and CDR2 YDEGEE.

The rearrangement links TRBV2 to TRBJ2-3; the D gene is possibly TRBD2 (6 bases). From germline, CDR1 is SNHLY and CDR2 FYNNEI. CDR3 size: 13 residues. The V gene lost 8 bases and the J gene lost 3 bases, with 12 bases spanning the gap. The CDR3 spells CASGSGRTDTQYF. The DNA for the CDR3 is TGTGCCAGCGGGTCGGGGAGGACAGATACGCAGTATTTT. Combining the CDR3 with reference TRBV2 and TRBJ2-3 gives the whole variable domain EPEVTQTPSHQVTQMGQEVILRCVPISNHLYFYWYRQILGQKVEFLVSFYNNEISEKSEIFDDQFSVERPDGSNFTLKIRSTKLEDSAMYFCASGSGRTDTQYFGPGTRLTVL.